What follows are 13 T cell receptor beta chains derived from one specimen sequenced in a study of cytomegalovirus exposure and HLA in healthy donors. PCR amplification relied on 60 Vbeta primers (plus 13 Jbeta primers). The data were produced by immunoSEQ multiplex PCR, yet TCRdb's version contains in-frame clones alone and is incomplete. The sample consists of 150,000 to 200,000 clones, 75% of them appearing once. Input material: PBMCs. The receptors originated from a young man in good health and CMV-seropositive.

As for this clone: The junction departs from the called germline gene at one end, perhaps through a read error. The chain employs TRBV7-7 and TRBJ2-1; 9 nucleotides agree with TRBD1. The CDR3 covers 16 residues. Germline CDR1 SSHAT, CDR2 FNYEAQ (reference sequence). Here the CDR3 reads CASSYNRGLYYNEQFF. CDR3 coding DNA: TGTGCTAGCAGTTACAACAGGGGGCTATATTACAATGAGCAGTTCTTC.

The chain employs TRBV11-1 and TRBJ2-7; maybe TRBD1 (5 bases). This CDR3 spans 15 amino acids. Germline lookup yields CDR1 SGHAT and CDR2 FQDESV (reference sequence). With 5 bases removed from V and 3 bases from J, the gap between germline ends came to 17 bases. CDR3 residues: CASSLRDTGNYEQYF. The CDR3 coding sequence is TGTGCCAGCAGCCTACGAGACACAGGAAACTACGAGCAGTACTTC. Full variable domain (remainder filled in from reference TRBV11-1 and TRBJ2-7): EAEVAQSPRYKITEKSQAVAFWCDPISGHATLYWYRQILGQGPELLVQFQDESVVDDSQLPKDRFSAERLKGVDSTLKIQPAELGDSAMYLCASSLRDTGNYEQYFGPGTRLTVT.

The J gene is TRBJ1-2, the V gene TRBV28, with D possibly being TRBD1 (5 bases). Per germline, CDR1 MDHEN and CDR2 SYDVKM. V was shortened by 2 bases and J by 1 base, with 11 bases between the two germline ends. The CDR3 covers 15 residues. Here the CDR3 reads CASSLIGADNYGYTF. The CDR3, as DNA: TGTGCCAGCAGTTTAATTGGGGCCGATAACTATGGCTACACCTTC.

This clone was seen a single time. The V call is TRBV19, the J call TRBJ2-1; D is ambiguous. CDR1 is LNHDA, CDR2 SQIVND, per germline (reference sequence). The length of the CDR3 is 13 residues. Trimming took off 3 bases at V and 5 bases at J, with 8 bases between the two ends. CDR3 region: CASSISVNNEQFF. CDR3 DNA sequence: TGTGCCAGTAGTATCTCCGTTAACAATGAGCAGTTCTTC.

The genes are TRBV6-5 and TRBJ2-7, with 7 positions matching TRBD2. The germline CDR1 and CDR2 sequences are MNHEY and SVGAGI. The V gene end was trimmed by 2 bases and the J gene end by 2 bases; junction bases not matched to a gene: 9. The CDR3 is 16 residues long. The CDR3 sequence: CASSYGRAGGTYEQYF. The DNA for the CDR3 is TGTGCCAGCAGTTACGGGAGGGCTGGGGGAACCTACGAGCAGTACTTC.

This rearrangement joins TRBV28 to TRBJ1-4, with TRBD1 as a possible D gene (6 bases). The length of the CDR3 is 16 residues. V was pared by 0 bases and J by 8 bases, with 16 bases between. Germline V gene data show CDR1 as MDHEN and CDR2 as SYDVKM. The chain's CDR3 is CASSLWSGQYWEKLFF. The CDR3 coding sequence is TGTGCCAGCAGTTTATGGTCAGGACAGTACTGGGAAAAACTGTTTTTT.

CDR3 loop: CASNRPRTGNQPQHF. DNA of the CDR3: TGTGCCAGCAACCGCCCTCGGACGGGAAATCAGCCCCAGCATTTT. The chain combines TRBV28 with TRBJ1-5; unclear D gene. Deletions cut 7 bases from V and 4 bases from J, with 17 bases between. CDR3 length equals 15 residues. In germline, CDR1 is MDHEN, CDR2 SYDVKM.

This clone was detected only once. This rearrangement joins TRBV5-1 to TRBJ1-4, with a tentative D call TRBD1 (6 bases). The germline CDR1 and CDR2 sequences are SGHRS and YFSETQ. V lost 3 bases and J 3 bases, leaving 9 bases between the germline ends. The CDR3 runs 14 residues. DNA for the CDR3: TGCGCCAGCAGCTCCGGACAGCCTAATGAAAAACTGTTTTTT. Residues: CASSSGQPNEKLFF.

This CDR3 is CASSFPVYQGAGTGELFF. CDR3 DNA: TGTGCCAGCAGCTTTCCTGTGTATCAGGGGGCTGGCACCGGGGAGCTGTTTTTT. The chain links TRBV7-2 to TRBJ2-2; 8 bases map to TRBD1. CDR1 is SGHTA and CDR2 is FQGNSA in the germline V gene. The CDR3 totals 18 residues. J gave up 4 bases and V 3 bases, and 13 bases lay outside the gene matches.

The V gene is TRBV27, the J gene TRBJ2-3, with D perhaps TRBD2 (5 bases). Germline V lookup: CDR1 MNHEY, CDR2 SMNVEV (reference sequence). Trimming took off 8 bases at V and 2 bases at J, with 23 bases between the two ends. CDR3 length: 17 amino acids. This chain's CDR3 is CASSPVLAVLDTDTQYF. DNA of the CDR3: TGTGCCAGCTCCCCCGTCCTAGCCGTATTAGACACAGATACGCAGTATTTT.

V gene TRBV6-1 combines with J gene TRBJ2-7; D is perhaps TRBD1 (6 bases). The CDR3 runs to 14 residues. The ends were cut back, 4 bases at V and 0 bases at J, with 10 bases in the middle. The germline V gene has CDR1 MNHNS and CDR2 SASEGT. CDR3 residues: CASSAQGFSYEQYF. The CDR3 DNA reads TGTGCCAGCAGTGCCCAGGGGTTCTCCTACGAGCAGTACTTC.

The genes are TRBV16 and TRBJ2-2, with TRBD1 matching 9 bases. The CDR3 sequence is 15 residues long. From germline, CDR1 is KGHSY and CDR2 FQNENV. V dropped 5 bases and J dropped 4; count of bases not matched to a gene: 5. The CDR3 sequence is CASSVDRGVTGELFF. The CDR3 coding sequence is TGTGCCAGCAGCGTGGACAGGGGAGTCACCGGGGAGCTGTTTTTT.

The chain is built from TRBV10-2 and TRBJ2-5, with a tentative D call TRBD1 (5 bases). The CDR3 is 14 residues long. Germline CDR1 is WSHSY and CDR2 is SAAADI. The V and J ends lost 4 bases and 2 bases respectively, with 11 bases between them. The CDR3 region is CASSVGHTQETQYF. The CDR3 DNA sequence: TGCGCCAGCAGTGTGGGGCATACACAAGAGACCCAGTACTTC.